This entry describes one T cell receptor beta chain. The sample comes from a study of T cell changes during pregnancy in multiple sclerosis. Clones were sequenced by immunoSEQ multiplex PCR, and TCRdb holds only the in-frame ones, with some missing. The sample lists tens of thousands of clones; around 91% were seen once. With 5 bases removed from V and 3 bases from J, the gap between germline ends came to 8 bases. This CDR3 contains 12 residues. Per the germline V gene, CDR1 is SGHTA and CDR2 is FQGTGA. The clonotype originates from a female donor with multiple sclerosis, enrolled in a pregnancy study. Sequences were derived from CD4+ T cells from peripheral blood mononuclear cells, sampled in the second trimester of pregnancy. This chain links TRBV7-3 with TRBJ2-7; D remains ambiguous. The CDR3 DNA sequence: TGTGCCAGCAGCCCAGGCAGCTACGAGCAGTACTTC. Its translation is CASSPGSYEQYF.